The 23 T cell receptor beta chains given below trace back to one sample, sequenced in a study of blood T cell repertoires in COVID-19. Some clones are missing from TCRdb's copy, which holds only in-frame ones; the method was immunoSEQ multiplex PCR. In the table there are about 130,000 clones, around 80% of which are singletons. Sequenced input: peripheral blood. These receptors came from a man aged 60 to 75 who had recovered from COVID-19.

In this sample, this clone turned up a few times. The chain has TRBV15 and TRBJ2-7; 9 nucleotides line up with TRBD2. Trimming at V came to 2 bases and at J to 3 bases, leaving 8 bases not matched to a gene. The CDR3 spans 16 residues. Looked up from germline, CDR1 is LNHNV and CDR2 is YYDKDF (reference sequence). CDR3 amino acids: CATSRIGLAGSYEQYF. Written as DNA, the CDR3 is TGTGCCACCAGCAGAATAGGGCTAGCGGGGAGCTACGAGCAGTACTTC.

The chain couples TRBV10-2 to TRBJ2-1; D is perhaps TRBD2 (6 bases). This CDR3 is built from 13 residues. Germline CDR1 is WSHSY and CDR2 is SAAADI. Written as DNA, the CDR3 is TGCCTCACCGTAGCGGCCCTTGACAATGAGCAGTTCTTC. This sequence encodes CLTVAALDNEQFF.

The chain uses TRBV7-2 and TRBJ1-2; D is perhaps TRBD1 (6 bases). V was cut by 0 bases and J by 4 bases, with 18 bases left in between. This CDR3 has 17 residues. CDR1 and CDR2 from the germline V gene are SGHTA and FQGNSA. CDR3 sequence (DNA): TGTGCCAGCAGCTTAGCTGGTGGGGGCTCCAGTAGCTATGGCTACACCTTC. This codes for CASSLAGGGSSSYGYTF.

The rearrangement uses TRBV3-1 (or the pseudogene TRBV3-2) and TRBJ2-6; D possibly corresponds to TRBD1 (6 bases). Germline V gene data show CDR1 as LGHDT and CDR2 as YNNKEL (reference sequence). V lost 1 base and J 2 bases, leaving 12 bases between the germline ends. This CDR3 region has 17 residues. The CDR3 nucleotides are TGTGCCAGCAGCCAAGGACAGGCCTTCACTGGGGCCAACGTCCTGACTTTC. Its translation: CASSQGQAFTGANVLTF.

The genes are TRBV9 and TRBJ1-2; 7 nucleotides agree with TRBD1. The germline CDR1 and CDR2 sequences are SGDLS and YYNGEE. CDR3 size: 14 residues. The trim removed 0 bases at V and 8 bases at J, leaving 7 bases unmatched. The CDR3 coding sequence is TGTGCCAGCAGCGTAGCTGGCCAGGGGGACGGCTACACCTTC. It encodes CASSVAGQGDGYTF.

This clone was observed once. The chain links TRBV5-8 to TRBJ1-1; D might be TRBD1 (5 bases). Germline V lookup: CDR1 SGHTS, CDR2 YDEGEE. The length of the CDR3 is 15 residues. Trimming stripped 0 bases from V and 1 base from J, with 10 bases between. The DNA of the CDR3 is TGTGCCAGCAGCTTGGATCTCGGACAGAACACTGAAGCTTTCTTT. Translation: CASSLDLGQNTEAFF.

This clone turned up a few times. The V call is TRBV7-9, the J call TRBJ1-4, with 7 bases aligning to TRBD1. J gave up 6 bases and V 1 base, and 2 bases lay outside the gene matches. The germline gives CDR1 SEHNR, CDR2 FQNEAQ (reference sequence). CDR3 size: 14 residues. The CDR3 sequence is CASSLGQGDEKLFF. Here the CDR3 DNA reads TGTGCCAGCAGCTTAGGTCAGGGGGATGAAAAACTGTTTTTT.

The rearrangement uses TRBV1 and TRBJ2-7; the table's D call of TRBD2 was not tested on the DNA. TRBV1 is flagged as a pseudogene. This CDR3 region has 14 residues. The CDR3 is CTSSQPRRGYEQYF. CDR3 in DNA: TGCACCAGCAGCCAACCCCGGCGGGGGTACGAGCAGTACTTC.

This chain joins TRBV3-1 (or the pseudogene TRBV3-2) and TRBJ2-2; the match to TRBD1 covers 11 bases. From germline, CDR1 is LGHDT and CDR2 YNNKEL (reference sequence). With V trimmed by 3 bases and J by 5 bases, 8 bases remained unmatched. This CDR3 is 17 amino acids long. CDR3 DNA: TGTGCCAGCAGCCATCGCTCCGGGACAGGGGGGACCGGGGAGCTGTTTTTT. It translates to CASSHRSGTGGTGELFF.

This clone was found a few times. The chain joins TRBV5-4 to TRBJ1-6; 9 bases align to TRBD1. Per germline, CDR1 SGHNT and CDR2 YYREEE (reference sequence). Trimming at V came to 3 bases and at J to 9 bases, leaving 10 bases not matched to a gene. CDR3 size: 16 residues. The CDR3 nucleotides are TGTGCCAGCAGCTGGTGGGACAGGGATGGGGGTTCACCCCTCCACTTT. Amino acids: CASSWWDRDGGSPLHF.

The CDR3 sequence: CATSRPTVQLRGNIQYF. DNA of the CDR3: TGTGCCACCAGCAGACCCACCGTACAGCTGCGGGGGAACATTCAGTACTTC. V and J are TRBV15 and TRBJ2-4; 7 nucleotides line up with TRBD2. From germline, CDR1 is LNHNV and CDR2 YYDKDF (reference sequence). The CDR3 is 17 residues long. V lost 2 bases to trimming and J lost 7 bases; unmatched junction nucleotides: 14. Full variable domain (rest looked up from reference TRBV15 and TRBJ2-4): DAMVIQNPRYQVTQFGKPVTLSCSQTLNHNVMYWYQQKSSQAPKLLFHYYDKDFNNEADTPDNFQSRRPNTSFCFLDIRSPGLGDTAMYLCATSRPTVQLRGNIQYFGAGTRLSVL.

The chain couples TRBV30 to TRBJ2-7; the D is unclear. CDR3 length: 13 residues. The germline V gene encodes CDR1 GTSNPN and CDR2 SVGIG (reference sequence). Trimming left V 8 bases short and J 2 bases short, with 16 bases between. In nucleotides, the CDR3 is TGTGCCACCGAGGCGGAATTTACCTACGAGCAGTACTTC. Protein product: CATEAEFTYEQYF.

This chain joins TRBV7-9 and TRBJ1-4; D is unresolved. V gave up 3 bases and J gave up 7 bases, with 24 bases separating them. Germline V gene data show CDR1 as SEHNR and CDR2 as FQNEAQ (reference sequence). This CDR3 has 18 residues. The CDR3 is CASSFIRLDTGYGEKLFF. DNA for the CDR3: TGTGCCAGCAGCTTTATCCGACTAGACACCGGTTATGGTGAAAAACTGTTTTTT.

V usage is TRBV4-3 and J usage is TRBJ2-5, with D possibly being TRBD2 (5 bases). V lost 0 bases and J 1 base, leaving 12 bases between the germline ends. The CDR3 totals 16 residues. Germline CDR1 and CDR2: LGHNA and YSLEER. The CDR3 region has the DNA TGCGCCAGCAGCCAAGATTACGGCGGGCGCCAAGAGACCCAGTACTTC. It yields the protein CASSQDYGGRQETQYF.

The chain uses TRBV4-3 and TRBJ2-1; 8 nucleotides align to TRBD2. The CDR3 length is 14 residues. V was clipped by 3 bases and J by 7 bases; unmatched bases: 5. From germline, CDR1 is LGHNA and CDR2 YSLEER. CDR3 sequence reads: CASSQTSANNEQFF. CDR3 sequence (DNA): TGCGCCAGCAGCCAGACTAGCGCTAATAATGAGCAGTTCTTC.

This chain joins TRBV7-8 and TRBJ2-3; D call uncertain. Trimming shortened V by 5 bases and J by 3 bases, and 18 bases separated the two germline ends. Germline V gene lookup returns CDR1 SGHVS and CDR2 FQNEAQ. The CDR3 consists of 16 residues. DNA for the CDR3: TGTGCCAGCAGCCGAGGAGCTAGTAGTTTGACAGATACGCAGTATTTT. Its translation: CASSRGASSLTDTQYF.

This chain links TRBV29-1 with TRBJ2-2, with a weak D call TRBD2 (6 bases). Trimming removed 3 bases at V and 0 bases at J, with 8 bases between. The CDR3 runs to 14 residues. CDR1 SQVTM and CDR2 ANQGSEA come from the germline V gene. This chain's CDR3 is CSVDSGSNTGELFF. DNA of the CDR3: TGCAGCGTTGATAGCGGATCGAACACCGGGGAGCTGTTTTTT.

The CDR3 nucleotides read TGCAGCGTCCAACTAGACGCGAATGGGGCGGGGGAGCAGTACTTC. Its translation: CSVQLDANGAGEQYF. The V call is TRBV29-1, the J call TRBJ2-7; weak D call: TRBD2 (6 bases). Germline values: CDR1 SQVTM, CDR2 ANQGSEA. The length of the CDR3 is 15 residues. Trimming removed 6 bases at V and 7 bases at J, with 25 bases between.

The chain has TRBV4-3 and TRBJ2-6, with TRBD1 matching 7 bases. The CDR3 totals 18 residues. Unmatched junction bases numbered 9, after V lost 0 bases and J lost 4 bases. The germline V gene has CDR1 LGHNA and CDR2 YSLEER. This CDR3 reads CASSQEATGVRGANVLTF. In DNA, the CDR3 is TGCGCCAGCAGCCAAGAAGCAACAGGGGTAAGGGGGGCCAACGTCCTGACTTTC.

This chain uses TRBV2 with TRBJ1-2, with 11 bases that match TRBD1. The germline gives CDR1 SNHLY, CDR2 FYNNEI. This CDR3 has 14 amino acids. The V gene end was trimmed by 7 bases and the J gene end by 9 bases; junction bases not matched to a gene: 10. DNA for the CDR3: TGTGCCAGCAAGACCGCGGGGACAGGGGGACGCTACACCTTC. Translating it yields CASKTAGTGGRYTF.

The chain employs TRBV6-2 or TRBV6-3 and TRBJ2-1; D is ambiguous. CDR1 and CDR2 (germline): MNHEY, SVGEGT. There are 16 residues in the CDR3. Between the trimmed V and J ends, which lost 4 bases and 0 bases, there was a span of 13 bases. The CDR3 bases are TGTGCCAGCAGTTCTCCGACTGAGAGCTCCTACAATGAGCAGTTCTTC. Its protein product is CASSSPTESSYNEQFF.

V and J are TRBV28 and TRBJ2-7, with 9 nucleotides matching TRBD2. The germline V gene encodes CDR1 MDHEN and CDR2 SYDVKM. CDR3 length: 17 residues. With V trimmed by 6 bases and J by 7 bases, 19 bases remained unmatched. CDR3 DNA: TGTGCCAGCAGCCTTGGCCAGCGGGAGGCCCCCCGGTGGGAGCAGTACTTC. Its protein product is CASSLGQREAPRWEQYF.

The CDR3 reads CASSRERRQPYEQYF. The CDR3 coding sequence is TGTGCCAGCAGTCGAGAGAGGAGACAGCCCTACGAGCAGTACTTC. The chain employs TRBV28 and TRBJ2-7; perhaps TRBD1 as D (5 bases). This CDR3 comprises 15 residues. Deletions cut 5 bases from V and 2 bases from J, with 16 bases between. Per the germline V gene, CDR1 is MDHEN and CDR2 is SYDVKM.